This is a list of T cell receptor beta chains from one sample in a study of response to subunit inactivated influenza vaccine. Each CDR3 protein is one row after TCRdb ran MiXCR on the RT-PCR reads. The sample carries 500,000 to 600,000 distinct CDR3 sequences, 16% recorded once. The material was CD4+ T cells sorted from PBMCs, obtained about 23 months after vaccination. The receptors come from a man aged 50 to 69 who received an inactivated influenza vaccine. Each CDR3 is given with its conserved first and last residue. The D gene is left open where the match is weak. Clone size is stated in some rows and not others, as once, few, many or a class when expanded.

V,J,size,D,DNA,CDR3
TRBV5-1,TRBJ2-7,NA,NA,TGCGCCAGCAGCTTGGCTCCCCAGGGGAGCTACGAGCAGTACTTC,CASSLAPQGSYEQYF
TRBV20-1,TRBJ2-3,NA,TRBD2,TGCAGTGCTTCACCACTAGCGCGCACAGATACGCAGTATTTT,CSASPLARTDTQYF
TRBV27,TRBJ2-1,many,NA,TGTGCCAGCAGTTTATATCCGACAGACAATGAGCAGTTCTTC,CASSLYPTDNEQFF
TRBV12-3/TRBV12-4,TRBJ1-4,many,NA,TGTGCCAGCAGTCAGACGGTTAATGAAAAACTGTTTTTT,CASSQTVNEKLFF
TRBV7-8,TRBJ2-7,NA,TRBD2,TGTGCCAGCAGCCTTAAGCGGGAGACCTACGAGCAGTACTTC,CASSLKRETYEQYF
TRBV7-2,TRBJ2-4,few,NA,TGTGCCAGCAGCTTAGGGACTCTCTCTTGGGCCAAAAACATTCAGTACTTC,CASSLGTLSWAKNIQYF
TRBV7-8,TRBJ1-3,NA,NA,TGTGCCAGCAGGGAGAAGAGCTCTGGAAACACCATATATTTT,CASREKSSGNTIYF
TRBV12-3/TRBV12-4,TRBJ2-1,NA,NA,TGTGCCAGCAGTTTAACTAGGCTTTCCTACAATGAGCAGTTCTTC,CASSLTRLSYNEQFF
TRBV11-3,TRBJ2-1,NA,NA,TGTGCCAGCAGCTTAGGGATAGACCCCCAGGCCATCAATGAGCAGTTCTTC,CASSLGIDPQAINEQFF
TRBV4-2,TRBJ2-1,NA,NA,TGTGCCAGCAGCCCTGGGACCGTCCATGATTACAATGAGCAGTTCTTC,CASSPGTVHDYNEQFF
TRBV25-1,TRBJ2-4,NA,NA,TGTGCCAGCACTCCGAGTGGGGAAAACATTCAGTACTTC,CASTPSGENIQYF
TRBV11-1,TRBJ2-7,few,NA,TGTGCCAGCAGTACCATCGGTCGAGCCTACGAGCAGTACTTC,CASSTIGRAYEQYF
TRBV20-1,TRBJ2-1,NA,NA,TGCAGTGCTAGCGCCCGTAACCTTTACAATGAGCAGTTCTTC,CSASARNLYNEQFF
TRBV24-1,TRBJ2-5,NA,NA,TGTGCCACCAGTGACAGCCTCCGGGCGACCCAGTACTTC,CATSDSLRATQYF
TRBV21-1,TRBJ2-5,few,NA,TGTGCCAGCAAGAACGGACTAGCGGGGGATCAAGAGACCCAGTACTTC,CASKNGLAGDQETQYF
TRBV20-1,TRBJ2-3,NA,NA,TGCAGTGCTGAAGCTTTCCGGGACGCTGCAGATACGCAGTATTTT,CSAEAFRDAADTQYF
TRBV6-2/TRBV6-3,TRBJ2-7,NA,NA,TGTGCCAGCACCAGGGGAGGGTTCTCCTACGAGCAGTACTTC,CASTRGGFSYEQYF
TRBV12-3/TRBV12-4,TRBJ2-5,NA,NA,TGTGCCAGCAGTTTAAGTTTCGGCCAAGAGACCCAGTACTTC,CASSLSFGQETQYF
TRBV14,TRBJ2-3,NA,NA,TGTGCCAGCAGCCAAGACTACGTCCGCACAGATACGCAGTATTTT,CASSQDYVRTDTQYF
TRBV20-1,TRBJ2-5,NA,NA,TGCAGTGCTATCGCGGTGGGCCGGGAGACCCAGTACTTC,CSAIAVGRETQYF
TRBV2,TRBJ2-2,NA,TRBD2,TGTGCCAGCAGAGCTAGCGGGGGGTTGAACACCGGGGAGCTGTTTTTT,CASRASGGLNTGELFF
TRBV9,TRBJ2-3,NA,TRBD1,TGTGCCAGCAGCGTAGGAGGGGGCAGGAGCGGCACAGATACGCAGTATTTT,CASSVGGGRSGTDTQYF
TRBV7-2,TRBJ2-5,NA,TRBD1,TGTGCCAGCAGCTGGGACAGGGCCGAGACCCAGTACTTC,CASSWDRAETQYF
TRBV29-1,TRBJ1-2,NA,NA,TGCAGCGTTGTATCCTCTAACTATGGCTACACCTTC,CSVVSSNYGYTF
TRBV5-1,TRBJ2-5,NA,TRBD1,TGCGCCAGCAGCCCCGGGACAGAGGGAGAGACCCAGTACTTC,CASSPGTEGETQYF
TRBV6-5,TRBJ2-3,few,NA,TGTGCCAGCAGTTCCCGGGGGGCCGGAGATACGCAGTATTTT,CASSSRGAGDTQYF
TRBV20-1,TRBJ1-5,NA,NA,TGCAGTGCTATTGACACGGGCGATCAGCCCCAGCATTTT,CSAIDTGDQPQHF